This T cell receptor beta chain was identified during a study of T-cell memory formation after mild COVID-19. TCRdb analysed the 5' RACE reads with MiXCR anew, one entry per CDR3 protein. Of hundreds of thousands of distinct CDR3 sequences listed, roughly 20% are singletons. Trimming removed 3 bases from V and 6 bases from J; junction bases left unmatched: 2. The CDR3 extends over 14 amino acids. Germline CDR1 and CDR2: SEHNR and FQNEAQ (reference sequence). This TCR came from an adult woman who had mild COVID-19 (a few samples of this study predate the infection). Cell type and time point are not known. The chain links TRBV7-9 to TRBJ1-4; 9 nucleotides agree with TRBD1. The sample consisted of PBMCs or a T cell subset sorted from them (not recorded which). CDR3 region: CASSFRQGDEKLFF. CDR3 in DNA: TGTGCCAGCAGCTTCCGACAGGGGGATGAAAAACTGTTTTTT.